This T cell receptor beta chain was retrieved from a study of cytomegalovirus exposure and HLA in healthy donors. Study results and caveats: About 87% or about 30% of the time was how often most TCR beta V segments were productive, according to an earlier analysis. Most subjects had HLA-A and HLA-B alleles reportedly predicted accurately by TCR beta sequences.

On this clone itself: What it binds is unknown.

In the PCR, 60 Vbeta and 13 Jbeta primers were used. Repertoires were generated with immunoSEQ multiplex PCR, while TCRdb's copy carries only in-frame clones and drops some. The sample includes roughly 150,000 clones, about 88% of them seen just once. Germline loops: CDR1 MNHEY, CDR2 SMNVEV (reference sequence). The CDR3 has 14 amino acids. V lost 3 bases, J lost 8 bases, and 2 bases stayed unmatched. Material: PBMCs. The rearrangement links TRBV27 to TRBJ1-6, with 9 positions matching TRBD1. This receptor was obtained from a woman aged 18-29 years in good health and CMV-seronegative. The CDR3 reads CASSFDRGYSPLHF. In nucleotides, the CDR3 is TGTGCCAGCAGTTTCGACAGGGGGTATTCACCCCTCCACTTT.